This T cell receptor (beta chain) was captured by sequencing in a study of neurological immune-mediated disorders. TCRdb processed the 5' RACE reads anew with MiXCR; each CDR3 protein has one entry. The sample consists of around 80,000 distinct CDR3 sequences, 10% of them appearing once. The table lists this clonotype with many counts. Germline-derived CDR1 and CDR2 are SGHRS and YFSETQ. The CDR3 extends over 15 amino acids. V shed 0 bases and J shed 2 bases, with 6 bases lying between them. The chain uses TRBV5-1 and TRBJ2-6; D is undetermined. This clonotype originated in a man aged 40-49 years in good health. The sample consisted of PBMCs. CDR3 bases: TGCGCCAGCAGCTTGGTTACACCTGGGGCCAACGTCCTGACTTTC. Its protein is CASSLVTPGANVLTF.